One and the same sample provided the 24 T cell receptor beta chains below, sequenced in a study of shared clonotypes between healthy human individuals. Here immunoSEQ multiplex PCR was the method, and the copy in TCRdb shows in-frame clones only, minus some. The sample includes around 1,900,000 clones, 93% seen only once; the top ten take under 2%. Naive CD8 cells comprised CD45RO-negative, CCR7-positively selected cells, excluding terminally differentiated effector memory CD45RA+ cells. Source material: naive CD8+ T cells from PBMCs. The receptor source for this set is a man between 18 and 29 years old in good health. Some clones in this sample may be carry-over from other donors' samples.

The chain is built from TRBV4-1 and TRBJ2-7; perhaps TRBD1 as D (6 bases). This CDR3 comprises 15 residues. The ends were cut back, 0 bases at V and 7 bases at J, with 16 bases in the middle. Germline V lookup: CDR1 MGHRA, CDR2 YSYEKL. CDR3 in amino acids: CASSQDRQGPWEQYF. DNA of the CDR3: TGCGCCAGCAGCCAAGATCGGCAGGGGCCGTGGGAGCAGTACTTC.

The chain couples TRBV5-4 to TRBJ1-2; the match to TRBD1 covers 9 bases. Germline CDR1 SGHNT, CDR2 YYREEE (reference sequence). This CDR3 region has 16 residues. J was trimmed by 7 bases and V by 4 bases; bases with no gene match: 14. As DNA, the CDR3 is TGTGCCAGCAGCCACGGGCAGGGACAGGGAGGCGGTGGCTACACCTTC. Translation: CASSHGQGQGGGGYTF.

The chain combines TRBV4-1 with TRBJ2-1; 9 bases are shared with TRBD2. V shed 3 bases, J shed 7 bases, and the junction held 10 bases outside the gene matches. The CDR3 contains 16 residues. CDR1 is MGHRA, CDR2 YSYEKL, per germline. CDR3 bases: TGCGCCAGCAGCCACACCCTAGCGGGAATTAGTAATGAGCAGTTCTTC. It translates to CASSHTLAGISNEQFF.

The V call is TRBV7-6, the J call TRBJ2-3; D is undetermined. The CDR3 totals 15 residues. Trimming shortened V by 3 bases and J by 1 base, and 11 bases separated the two germline ends. From germline, CDR1 is SGHVS and CDR2 FNYEAQ. The DNA of the CDR3 is TGTGCCAGCAGCTTGTTAGCATTGGGCACAGATACGCAGTATTTT. This codes for CASSLLALGTDTQYF. The entire variable domain, with the rest obtained from reference TRBV7-6 and TRBJ2-3, is as follows: GAGVSQSPRYKVTKRGQDVALRCDPISGHVSLYWYRQALGQGPEFLTYFNYEAQQDKSGLPNDRFSAERPEGSISTLTIQRTEQRDSAMYRCASSLLALGTDTQYFGPGTRLTVL.

This chain connects TRBV19 to TRBJ2-7; no clear D gene. The germline CDR1 and CDR2 sequences are LNHDA and SQIVND (reference sequence). The V end was cut by 6 bases, the J end by 3 bases, with 18 bases between. There are 15 residues in the CDR3. The CDR3 nucleotides read TGTGCCAGTAGCCCCTATCCAGTTTTAAGCTACGAGCAGTACTTC. This codes for CASSPYPVLSYEQYF.

The J gene is TRBJ2-2, the V gene TRBV7-9; D might be TRBD1 (6 bases). The CDR3 sequence is 15 residues long. Trimming cost V 1 base and J 8 bases, with 14 bases left between them. Germline V gene lookup returns CDR1 SEHNR and CDR2 FQNEAQ (reference sequence). CDR3 nucleotides: TGTGCCAGCAGCTTAGTACGACAGGTGAATGGGGAGCTGTTTTTT. Its translation: CASSLVRQVNGELFF.

The V gene is TRBV28, the J gene TRBJ2-7; D remains unclear. V gave up 8 bases and J gave up 1 base, with 12 bases separating them. The CDR3 runs 13 residues. In germline, CDR1 is MDHEN, CDR2 SYDVKM. CDR3 nucleotide sequence: TGTGCCAGCCAGCCGGGCGCTTCCTACGAGCAGTACTTC. Translated, it gives CASQPGASYEQYF.

V gene TRBV7-8 combines with J gene TRBJ1-1; D remains ambiguous. CDR1 SGHVS and CDR2 FQNEAQ come from the germline V gene. V was clipped by 1 base and J by 6 bases, with 9 bases between them. CDR3 length: 13 amino acids. CDR3 sequence reads: CASSLERAAEAFF. The CDR3 DNA reads as TGTGCCAGCAGCTTAGAGAGGGCTGCTGAAGCTTTCTTT.

V gene TRBV28 combines with J gene TRBJ1-2; D possibly corresponds to TRBD1 (5 bases). Trimming cost V 3 bases and J 0 bases, with 11 bases left between them. This CDR3 has 15 residues. CDR1 is MDHEN and CDR2 is SYDVKM in the germline V gene. CDR3: CASSFGRVTNYGYTF. The CDR3 region has the DNA TGTGCCAGCAGTTTCGGCAGGGTTACTAACTATGGCTACACCTTC.

The V gene is TRBV7-2, the J gene TRBJ2-3; 14 nucleotides agree with TRBD2. V lost 4 bases to trimming and J lost 5 bases; unmatched junction nucleotides: 5. The CDR3 is made up of 16 amino acids. Germline-derived CDR1 and CDR2 are SGHTA and FQGNSA. CDR3 sequence reads: CASSSTSGRAKDTQYF. The CDR3 DNA is TGTGCCAGCAGCTCGACTAGCGGGAGGGCCAAAGATACGCAGTATTTT.

The chain links TRBV28 to TRBJ2-7, with D unclear. The V end was cut by 7 bases, the J end by 2 bases, with 15 bases between. The CDR3 covers 14 residues. Germline loops: CDR1 MDHEN, CDR2 SYDVKM. In nucleotides, the CDR3 is TGTGCCAGCACCCAAGGTCAGTTCACCTACGAGCAGTACTTC. Protein sequence: CASTQGQFTYEQYF.

The chain uses TRBV27 and TRBJ2-7, with a weak D call TRBD1 (5 bases). The germline V gene encodes CDR1 MNHEY and CDR2 SMNVEV (reference sequence). CDR3 size: 16 residues. The germline V and J ends were trimmed by 4 bases and 7 bases, with 23 bases remaining between them. CDR3 sequence: CASSYLGPKKSREQYF. The CDR3 nucleotides are TGTGCCAGCAGTTACTTGGGGCCGAAAAAATCGCGGGAGCAGTACTTC.

The chain carries TRBV6-1 and TRBJ2-1; 9 bases are shared with TRBD1. Germline-derived CDR1 and CDR2 are MNHNS and SASEGT. The junction had 11 bases not matched to a gene; V was cut back by 6 bases and J by 8 bases. The CDR3 extends over 15 amino acids. CDR3 DNA: TGTGCCAGCAGAGCGGGACAGGGTTTTTTCGATGAGCAGTTCTTC. Its protein product is CASRAGQGFFDEQFF.

This chain connects TRBV29-1 to TRBJ2-3, with 9 bases that match TRBD2. Germline loops: CDR1 SQVTM, CDR2 ANQGSEA. V lost 5 bases and J lost 6; bases outside the gene matches: 12. This CDR3 region has 15 residues. CDR3 amino acids: CSVSTAGGVGDTQYF. The CDR3 nucleotides are TGCAGCGTTTCAACAGCGGGAGGTGTCGGTGATACGCAGTATTTT.

This clone was observed a single time. This chain connects TRBV6-5 to TRBJ2-1, with D perhaps TRBD2 (6 bases). V gave up 6 bases and J gave up 4 bases, with 16 bases separating them. The CDR3 runs to 15 residues. Germline assignment: CDR1 MNHEY and CDR2 SVGAGI. The DNA for the CDR3 is TGTGCCAGCAGGAACGGACGGAGGGCTTACAATGAGCAGTTCTTC. Its protein product is CASRNGRRAYNEQFF.

The rearrangement joins TRBV5-1 to TRBJ2-3, with TRBD1 as a possible D gene (5 bases). V dropped 2 bases and J dropped 2 bases, with 9 bases sitting between them. The V gene's germline CDR1 is SGHRS and CDR2 YFSETQ. This CDR3 has 14 amino acids. CDR3 sequence (DNA): TGCGCCAGCAGCTTCGACAGAGTCACAGATACGCAGTATTTT. Translating it yields CASSFDRVTDTQYF.

The CDR3 here is CASSVLGQGYNEQFF. The CDR3 DNA reads as TGTGCCAGCAGCGTATTAGGACAGGGCTACAATGAGCAGTTCTTC. This chain uses TRBV9 with TRBJ2-1, with TRBD1 matching over 8 bases. J gave up 3 bases and V 1 base, and 3 bases lay outside the gene matches. The germline V gene has CDR1 SGDLS and CDR2 YYNGEE. This CDR3 has 15 residues.

The chain is built from TRBV28 and TRBJ2-7; 9 positions match TRBD1. The CDR3 extends over 15 amino acids. V was pared by 3 bases and J by 6 bases, with 9 bases of the junction left unmatched. Germline CDR1 reads MDHEN; CDR2 reads SYDVKM. The CDR3 nucleotides are TGTGCCAGCAGTTTCGTGGGACAGGGTTTCGGCGAGCAGTACTTC. Its protein product is CASSFVGQGFGEQYF.

In nucleotides, the CDR3 is TGCAGCGTTCTCGGGAGTGGTTTGTACGAGCAGTACTTC. Its protein is CSVLGSGLYEQYF. V gene TRBV29-1 combines with J gene TRBJ2-5; D possibly corresponds to TRBD2 (6 bases). The DNA end is more similar to TRBJ2-7, so the J call may be wrong. Germline V gene data show CDR1 as SQVTM and CDR2 as ANQGSEA. This CDR3 is built from 13 residues.

This clone occurred once. Other DNA sequences from this sample encode an identical CDR3 as well. The V and J genes are TRBV19 and TRBJ2-7; the D is unclear. The V gene's germline CDR1 is LNHDA and CDR2 SQIVND (reference sequence). The V and J ends lost 6 bases and 2 bases respectively, with 8 bases between them. This CDR3 has 12 residues. CDR3 bases: TGTGCCAGTAGCGCCGGAACCTACGAGCAGTACTTC. Translated, it gives CASSAGTYEQYF. Using reference TRBV19 and TRBJ2-7 for the parts outside the CDR3, the full variable domain is DGGITQSPKYLFRKEGQNVTLSCEQNLNHDAMYWYRQDPGQGLRLIYYSQIVNDFQKGDIAEGYSVSREKKESFPLTVTSAQKNPTAFYLCASSAGTYEQYFGPGTRLTVT.

This clone was recorded once. The rearrangement joins TRBV5-8 to TRBJ2-1; TRBD2 matches 9 bases. Germline V CDR1 and CDR2: SGHTS, YDEGEE. V lost 4 bases to trimming and J lost 6 bases; unmatched junction nucleotides: 8. This CDR3 comprises 15 residues. The CDR3 DNA is TGTGCCAGCAGCAGCGACGCTAGCGGGGTCAATGAGCAGTTCTTC. This gives the protein CASSSDASGVNEQFF.

This chain uses TRBV27 with TRBJ2-3, with 8 bases lining up with TRBD1. The CDR3 contains 16 residues. V dropped 5 bases and J dropped 2; count of bases not matched to a gene: 9. Germline assignment: CDR1 MNHEY and CDR2 SMNVEV (reference sequence). CDR3 nucleotide sequence: TGTGCCAGCAGTACCTCGACAGGGGAGGTCACAGATACGCAGTATTTT. It codes for CASSTSTGEVTDTQYF.

The chain has TRBV5-1 and TRBJ2-3, with D unresolved. The germline V gene encodes CDR1 SGHRS and CDR2 YFSETQ. The CDR3 contains 17 residues. V gave up 1 base and J gave up 6 bases, with 21 bases separating them. The CDR3 nucleotides are TGCGCCAGCAGCTTGTTCCGGCCTCCAAAACCTCTGGATACGCAGTATTTT. This codes for CASSLFRPPKPLDTQYF.

This chain joins TRBV11-1 and TRBJ2-2; 9 nucleotides align to TRBD2. The CDR3 is 17 amino acids. V lost 1 base, J lost 4 bases, and 7 bases stayed unmatched. Germline V gene data show CDR1 as SGHAT and CDR2 as FQDESV (reference sequence). The CDR3 DNA follows: TGTGCCAGCAGCTTAGATCCTAGCGGGACTCTCACCGGGGAGCTGTTTTTT. Protein: CASSLDPSGTLTGELFF.